The rows below give T cell receptor beta chains drawn from one sample of a study of shared clonotypes between healthy human individuals. Sequencing used immunoSEQ multiplex PCR; TCRdb keeps in-frame clones, though not all of them. The sample holds 300,000 to 350,000 clones, around 67% seen once. Sequencing was performed on memory CD4+ T cells sorted from blood. The receptors derive from a man younger than 45 in good health. Each CDR3 is given with its conserved first and last residue. D genes are given only for firm matches. A row's size may be missing; if present it is once, few, many or a size class.

d_gene,j_gene,abundance,v_gene,CDR3aa,CDR3nt
-,TRBJ1-5,-,TRBV10-1,CASASGYREGYSNQPQHF,TGCGCCAGCGCCTCGGGGTACAGGGAGGGGTATAGCAATCAGCCCCAGCATTTT
TRBD1,TRBJ2-7,many,TRBV29-1,CSVEGGQGVTEQYF,TGCAGCGTTGAAGGGGGACAGGGAGTAACCGAGCAGTACTTC
TRBD1,TRBJ2-1,-,TRBV28,CASSSDRGRSSSYNEQFF,TGTGCCAGCAGTTCGGACAGGGGCCGCTCAAGCTCCTACAATGAGCAGTTCTTC
TRBD1,TRBJ1-2,-,TRBV28,CASRDTTDRMGYTF,TGTGCCAGCAGGGATACGACGGACAGGATGGGCTACACCTTC
-,TRBJ2-1,-,TRBV18,CASSPGSGSYNEQFF,TGTGCCAGCTCACCAGGTAGCGGCTCCTACAATGAGCAGTTCTTC
-,TRBJ2-3,many,TRBV2,CASSPVRASDTQYF,TGTGCCAGCAGCCCTGTGAGGGCCTCAGATACGCAGTATTTT
TRBD2,TRBJ2-5,-,TRBV5-1,CASSSGYSGDETQYF,TGCGCCAGCAGTTCCGGCTATAGCGGGGACGAGACCCAGTACTTC
-,TRBJ2-1,-,TRBV2,CASSATGPYNEQFF,TGTGCCAGCAGTGCAACAGGACCTTACAATGAGCAGTTCTTC
-,TRBJ2-7,once,TRBV11-3,CASSLGSTAYEQYF,TGTGCCAGCAGCTTAGGATCGACTGCGTACGAGCAGTACTTC
TRBD2,TRBJ2-1,-,TRBV27,CASGGTSGRRNEQFF,TGTGCCAGCGGAGGGACTAGCGGGAGAAGGAATGAGCAGTTCTTC
-,TRBJ2-5,few,TRBV5-4,CASSLSLVPTQYF,TGTGCCAGCAGCTTGTCGCTAGTCCCGACCCAGTACTTC
-,TRBJ2-7,-,TRBV7-6,CASSHQTSYEQYF,TGTGCCAGCAGCCATCAGACTAGCTACGAGCAGTACTTC
-,TRBJ1-4,-,TRBV19,CASSMRGPPNEKLFF,TGTGCCAGTAGTATGAGGGGACCCCCCAATGAAAAACTGTTTTTT
TRBD1,TRBJ1-4,-,TRBV2,CASTGTGGVEKLFF,TGTGCCAGCACGGGTACAGGGGGCGTTGAAAAACTGTTTTTT
-,TRBJ1-1,-,TRBV2,CASLVDVNTEAFF,TGTGCCAGTTTGGTAGACGTGAACACTGAAGCTTTCTTT
TRBD2,TRBJ2-2,-,TRBV11-2,CASSLVTSGIHTGELFF,TGTGCCAGCAGCTTAGTGACTAGCGGGATACACACCGGGGAGCTGTTTTTT
-,TRBJ2-1,-,TRBV6-5,CASRPSSSSYNEQFF,TGTGCCAGCAGACCCTCTAGCAGCTCCTACAATGAGCAGTTCTTC
-,TRBJ2-7,-,TRBV2,CASSVQGTTYEQYF,TGTGCCAGCAGTGTTCAGGGCACTACCTACGAGCAGTACTTC
-,TRBJ1-5,-,TRBV13,CASSLSGQPQHF,TGTGCCAGCAGCTTATCGGGACAGCCCCAGCATTTT
TRBD1,TRBJ1-2,few,TRBV5-8,CASSLVTGGYGYTF,TGTGCCAGCAGCTTGGTGACAGGGGGCTATGGCTACACCTTC
TRBD1,TRBJ2-3,-,TRBV5-8,CASSLGQGDTDTQYF,TGTGCCAGCAGCTTGGGACAGGGGGACACAGATACGCAGTATTTT
-,TRBJ2-7,few,TRBV6-1,CASSRLDSLYEQYF,TGTGCCAGCAGCAGACTTGACAGTTTGTACGAGCAGTACTTC
-,TRBJ1-6,once,TRBV5-4,CASSLGQADNSPLHF,TGTGCCAGCAGCTTGGGACAGGCGGATAATTCACCCCTCCACTTT
TRBD1,TRBJ1-2,-,TRBV5-1,CASSLEGAGYGYTF,TGCGCCAGCAGCTTGGAGGGGGCTGGCTATGGCTACACCTTC
-,TRBJ2-1,few,TRBV9,CASSVVAVSSYNEQFF,TGTGCCAGCAGCGTAGTAGCGGTGAGCTCCTACAATGAGCAGTTCTTC
-,TRBJ2-7,-,TRBV5-1,CASSPSQGGPYEQYF,TGCGCCAGCAGCCCAAGTCAGGGGGGCCCCTACGAGCAGTACTTC
TRBD1,TRBJ1-5,-,TRBV28,CASRGTGNYSNQPQHF,TGTGCCAGCAGGGGGACAGGAAATTATAGCAATCAGCCCCAGCATTTT
TRBD2,TRBJ2-1,-,TRBV7-6,CASSPLRTSGSSYNEQFF,TGTGCCAGCAGCCCCTTGAGGACTAGCGGTTCCTCCTACAATGAGCAGTTCTTC
-,TRBJ2-7,-,TRBV11-2,CASSPSPYEQYF,TGTGCCAGCAGCCCTTCCCCCTACGAGCAGTACTTC
-,TRBJ1-4,-,TRBV5-1,CASSLIPDEKLFF,TGCGCCAGCAGCTTGATCCCCGATGAAAAACTGTTTTTT
TRBD2,TRBJ2-3,few,TRBV5-6,CASSYLVGRATDTQYF,TGTGCCAGCAGCTACTTAGTCGGGAGGGCTACAGATACGCAGTATTTT
TRBD2,TRBJ2-1,-,TRBV20-1,CSARSGGEQFF,TGCAGTGCTAGATCGGGGGGGGAGCAGTTCTTC
-,TRBJ2-3,few,TRBV5-4,CASSSTGTDTQYF,TGTGCCAGCAGCTCAACGGGAACAGATACGCAGTATTTT